This section outlines one TCR beta chain sequence together with its context. Many counts were recorded for this clonotype. It lacks a known antigen. The record has no base qualities; no much larger clone is one base away. CDR1 and CDR2 were assigned from the germline V gene as SGHRS and YFSETQ. Measured from the cysteine to the phenylalanine, the CDR3 is 15 residues long. Of the read, only the CDR3 DNA is kept; its 45 bases are in frame from base 1. From V the trimming removes 4 bases and from J it removes 1 base, while the gene matches leave 4 bases of the junction unaccounted for. In the paper's terms, the time point label means: technical triplicate 3. Unsorted PBMC libraries were generated from 2 million PBMCs stored in RNAlater at -80 °C until RNA extraction. Peripheral blood was subjected to Ficoll-Hypaque density gradient centrifugation to isolate PBMCs, which were then cryopreserved in liquid nitrogen.

The data stem from a study of neurological immune-mediated disorders (dated by TCRdb to between 2018 and 2021). Background for the entire study: Peripheral blood TCR-beta repertoires from patients with HTLV-I-associated myelopathy (HAM/TSP), patients with multiple sclerosis, and healthy controls were compared in the study using UMI-based sequencing. Longitudinal samples, technical triplicates and paired sorted CD4+ and CD8+ T-cell subsets, alongside PBMC samples, were included among the roughly 110 TCR-beta libraries. Technical triplicate libraries were sequenced to precisely calculate the variability in frequency of each individual clone. The cohort was made up of approximately 65 subjects, consisting of 15 or so HAM/TSP patients, 34 multiple sclerosis patients and around 20 healthy controls.

General findings and caveats noted by the study authors: Expanded clones from different subjects shared no identical CDR3 amino acid sequences, which suggests that TCR-beta repertoires were private in all groups. TCR clonal expansion was highest in HAM/TSP patients and lowest in MS patients, with MS patients falling below even healthy controls.

cDNA was synthesized by template-switch 5'RACE using a primer carrying a 10-nucleotide random unique molecular identifier by which each TCR transcript was tagged. Every sequencing run covered 15-18 subjects and yielded more than 160 million TCR-beta sequences. Total RNA was extracted with the RNeasy kit. TCR-beta VDJ regions were amplified with primers for the TCR constant region and the 5'RACE anchor, using the KAPA Real-time Library Amplification kit. A first PCR added sample indexes and Illumina adaptors, after which a second PCR increased the library yield. The roughly 650 bp TCR product was size-selected on a 2% E-gel SizeSelection system after Ampure bead purification. Before pooling, libraries had their quality checked on a Bioanalyzer, their concentration measured with Qubit, and their quantity determined with the Kapa Library Quantification kit. Libraries were sequenced paired-end 2 x 150 bp on an Illumina HiSeq 2500. To increase sequence diversity, about 23-30% phiX was spiked into each library pool. The authors' analysis ran thus. Quality-filtered reads were processed with the UMI-based MiGEC pipeline, which removed over 80% of raw TCR sequences during error correction. VDJ genes were aligned to IMGT germline references, and each clonotype was defined by a unique CDR3 amino acid sequence together with V-J genes. Clonal expansion, Shannon diversity and CDR3 relatedness were evaluated with VDJtools (CalcPairwiseDistances, ClusterSamples), while phylogenetic trees were built in CLCbio workbench. Clones with at least 8 unique UMIs were defined as expanded, with this threshold being based on coefficient-of-variation modelling across technical triplicates. Clones were called with MiXCR by TCRdb after fastp trimmed the public reads at Q25, and only in-frame beta chains were retained. Under each unique CDR3 protein, matching rows form one entry showing the most common genes and DNA. TCRdb, not the original authors, processed these V and J calls. The sample table records about 44,000 distinct CDR3 sequences; roughly 21% of these occur just once. The top ten clones comprise about 4.5% of the sample.

The sequenced sample consisted of PBMCs. The rearrangement combines TRBV5-1 with TRBJ2-3; TRBD2 matches 9 bases in the middle. This clonotype was obtained from a man aged 60-69 years with HTLV-1-associated myelopathy (HAM/TSP). The CDR3 here reads CASSTGGGGTDTQYF. The nucleotides are TGCGCCAGCAGCACGGGCGGGGGGGGCACAGATACGCAGTATTTT.